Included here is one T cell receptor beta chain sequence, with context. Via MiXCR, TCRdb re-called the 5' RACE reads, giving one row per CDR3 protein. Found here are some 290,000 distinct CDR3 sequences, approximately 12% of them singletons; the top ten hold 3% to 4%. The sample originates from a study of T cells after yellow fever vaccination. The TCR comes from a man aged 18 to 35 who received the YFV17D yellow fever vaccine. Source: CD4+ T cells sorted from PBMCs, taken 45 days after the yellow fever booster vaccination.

CDR3 sequence: CASSYSWQAVGTGELFF. The CDR3, as DNA: TGTGCCAGCAGTTACTCGTGGCAGGCCGTGGGGACCGGGGAGCTGTTTTTT. The V and J genes are TRBV6-5 and TRBJ2-2, with D unresolved. Germline-derived CDR1 and CDR2 are MNHEY and SVGAGI. The CDR3 has 17 residues. Deletions cut 0 bases from V and 5 bases from J, with 16 bases between.